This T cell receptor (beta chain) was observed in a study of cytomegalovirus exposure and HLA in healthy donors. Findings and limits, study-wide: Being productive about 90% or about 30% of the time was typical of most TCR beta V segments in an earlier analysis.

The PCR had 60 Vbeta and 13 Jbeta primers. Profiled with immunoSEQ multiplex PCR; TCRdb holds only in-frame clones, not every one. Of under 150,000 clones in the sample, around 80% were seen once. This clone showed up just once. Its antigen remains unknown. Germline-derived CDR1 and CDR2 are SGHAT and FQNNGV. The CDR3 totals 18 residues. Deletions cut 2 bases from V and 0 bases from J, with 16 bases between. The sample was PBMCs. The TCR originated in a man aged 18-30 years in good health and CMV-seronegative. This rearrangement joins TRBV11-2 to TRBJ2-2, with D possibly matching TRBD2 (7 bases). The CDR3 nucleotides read TGTGCCAGCAGCTTAAGGGGGGGGGCGGAGCCGAACACCGGGGAGCTGTTTTTT. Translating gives CASSLRGGAEPNTGELFF. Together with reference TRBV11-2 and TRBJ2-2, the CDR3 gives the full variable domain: EAGVAQSPRYKIIEKRQSVAFWCNPISGHATLYWYQQILGQGPKLLIQFQNNGVVDDSQLPKDRFSAERLKGVDSTLKIQPAKLEDSAVYLCASSLRGGAEPNTGELFFGEGSRLTVL.